These T cell receptor beta chains were read from a single sample in a study of blood T cell repertoires in COVID-19. Only in-frame clones appear in the TCRdb table, and some are missing; sequencing was by immunoSEQ multiplex PCR. Of 250,000 to 300,000 clones in the sample, approximately 85% are singletons; the top ten hold under 2.5%. Sequencing was performed on PBMCs or T cells enriched from blood (not recorded which). The origin of the receptors is a woman in her fifties or sixties who had recovered from COVID-19. The CDR3 runs from the conserved cysteine through the conserved F or W. D genes are given only for firm matches. Expanded clones get a size class; other rows say once, few or many, or leave the size out.

d_gene	v_gene	j_gene	abundance	CDR3nt	CDR3aa
TRBD1	TRBV6-1	TRBJ1-1	few	TGTGCCAGCAGTGAAGCGCCAGGGGGTTGGACTGAAGCTTTCTTT	CASSEAPGGWTEAFF
TRBD1	TRBV3-1/TRBV3-2	TRBJ1-1	.	TGTGCCAGCAGCCTCCTCGGGACAGGGAGAAACACTGAAGCTTTCTTT	CASSLLGTGRNTEAFF
.	TRBV2	TRBJ1-1	.	TGTGCCAGCAGTGACGAGATGAACACTGAAGCTTTCTTT	CASSDEMNTEAFF
.	TRBV7-8	TRBJ1-1	.	TGTGCCAGCAGCTTACCAAGAGACACACAGGGACCATTGAACACTGAAGCTTTCTTT	CASSLPRDTQGPLNTEAFF
.	TRBV20-1	TRBJ1-5	.	TGCAGTGCTAGTAGGGGCGCCCATAGCAATCAGCCCCAGCATTTT	CSASRGAHSNQPQHF
.	TRBV10-2	TRBJ1-3	few	TGCGCCAGCAGCGAGGGGGGAGGTCCTGGAAACACCATATATTTT	CASSEGGGPGNTIYF
.	TRBV30	TRBJ1-3	.	TGTGCCTGGAGTGTACATCGGGGTGGAGGAAACACCATATATTTT	CAWSVHRGGGNTIYF
.	TRBV30	TRBJ1-2	.	TGTGCCTGGAGTCTGGCAGACTATGGCTACACCTTC	CAWSLADYGYTF
TRBD1	TRBV19	TRBJ2-1	.	TGTGCCAGTAGTATGGGGGACAGCTCCTACAATGAGCAGTTCTTC	CASSMGDSSYNEQFF
.	TRBV15	TRBJ1-5	.	TGTGCCACCAGCAACTTCAATCAGCCCCAGCATTTT	CATSNFNQPQHF
TRBD1	TRBV5-1	TRBJ1-5	.	TGCGCCAGCAGCCCGGACAGGGCAGGCCAGCCCCAGCATTTT	CASSPDRAGQPQHF
.	TRBV5-1	TRBJ1-6	.	TGCGCCAGCAGCCTACGTCATGGTTCACCCCTCCACTTT	CASSLRHGSPLHF
.	TRBV7-7	TRBJ2-2	.	TGTGCTAGCAGCTTAGGACGGGGGTTGGACACCGGGGAGCTGTTTTTT	CASSLGRGLDTGELFF
.	TRBV19	TRBJ1-5	.	TGTGCCAGTAGTATGAGAGCTCAGCCCCAGCATTTT	CASSMRAQPQHF
.	TRBV2	TRBJ1-2	.	TGTGCCAGCAACCTGAAAGGGGATGGCTACACCTTC	CASNLKGDGYTF
TRBD1	TRBV7-9	TRBJ2-3	.	TGTGCCAGCAGCCCCTCATGGGGCAGGGGGAGCACAGATACGCAGTATTTT	CASSPSWGRGSTDTQYF
.	TRBV5-1	TRBJ1-1	.	TGCGCCAGCAGCTTAGGACAAGAGAACACTGAAGCTTTCTTT	CASSLGQENTEAFF
TRBD1	TRBV28	TRBJ1-4	.	TGTGCCAGCAGTTTACCGACCACAGGGGGCATAAGGGGAAAACTGTTTTTT	CASSLPTTGGIRGKLFF
.	TRBV12-3/TRBV12-4	TRBJ2-2	.	TGTGCCAGCAGAGACAGCACCGGGGAGCTGTTTTTT	CASRDSTGELFF
TRBD1	TRBV7-9	TRBJ1-2	.	TGTGCCAGCAGCGCAGACAGGGGCTATGGCTACACCTTC	CASSADRGYGYTF
.	TRBV6-5	TRBJ1-5	few	TGTGCCAGCAGTTACTCACCGGGACTCCATCAGCCCCAGCATTTT	CASSYSPGLHQPQHF
.	TRBV7-9	TRBJ2-1	few	TGTGCCAGCAGACATTACAATGAGCAGTTCTTC	CASRHYNEQFF
.	TRBV7-2	TRBJ1-1	.	TGTGCCAGCAGCTTAGTCGCGAGCGCTGAAGCTTTCTTT	CASSLVASAEAFF
.	TRBV3-1/TRBV3-2	TRBJ2-3	.	TGTGCCAGCACCCTCAGTGGGGGCAGAAGCACAGATACGCAGTATTTT	CASTLSGGRSTDTQYF
TRBD1	TRBV28	TRBJ1-1	.	TGTGCCAGCAGATTGGGGACAGGGGGAGTGGGGAACACTGAAGCTTTCTTT	CASRLGTGGVGNTEAFF
.	TRBV28	TRBJ2-7	.	TGTGCCAGCAGTTTAAACACCCCCTACGAGCAGTACTTC	CASSLNTPYEQYF
TRBD1	TRBV23-1	TRBJ1-5	.	TGCGCCAGCAGGGTTACAGGGGCCTTACTGAATCAGCCCCAGCATTTT	CASRVTGALLNQPQHF
TRBD1	TRBV25-1	TRBJ2-5	.	TGTGCCAGCAGTGAAGGGGCGACAGGGAGAGGAGAGACCCAGTACTTC	CASSEGATGRGETQYF
.	TRBV28	TRBJ1-2	.	TGTGCCAGCAGCCTCATTCAGGGAGGGCAAAACTATGGCTACACCTTC	CASSLIQGGQNYGYTF
.	TRBV28	TRBJ1-6	few	TGTGCCGGGGGGATTCGGCCAGGACTACATAATTCACCCCTCCACTTT	CAGGIRPGLHNSPLHF
TRBD2	TRBV7-8	TRBJ2-3	.	TGTGCCAGCAGCGTAAGACTAGCGGGAGTCGAAGATACGCAGTATTTT	CASSVRLAGVEDTQYF
TRBD1	TRBV7-3	TRBJ2-7	.	TGTGCCAGCAGCCCGGACAGGACCTCCTACGAGCAGTACTTC	CASSPDRTSYEQYF
.	TRBV5-5	TRBJ1-1	.	TGTGCCAGCAGCTTGCTGGATCAAACAGCCTTGAACACTGAAGCTTTCTTT	CASSLLDQTALNTEAFF
.	TRBV28	TRBJ1-3	.	TGTGCCAGCAATAGGGGCTTCTCTGGAAACACCATATATTTT	CASNRGFSGNTIYF
.	TRBV9	TRBJ2-2	.	TGTGCCAGCAGCGTAGTCGGCGGGACTTACACCGGGGAGCTGTTTTTT	CASSVVGGTYTGELFF
.	TRBV6-5	TRBJ1-4	.	TGTGCCAGCAGTTACTCGCTTAGGGGAGGTGAAAAACTGTTTTTT	CASSYSLRGGEKLFF
TRBD2	TRBV11-1	TRBJ2-1	.	TGTGCCAGCAGCTCTAGCGGGAGAACCTACAATGAGCAGTTCTTC	CASSSSGRTYNEQFF
.	TRBV28	TRBJ1-4	.	TGTGCCAGCAGGGGCACAGGGATTACGGAAAAACTGTTTTTT	CASRGTGITEKLFF
TRBD2	TRBV5-1	TRBJ2-1	few	TGCGCCAGCAGCTTGGGACTAGCGGGAGTCGGTGAGCAGTTCTTC	CASSLGLAGVGEQFF
.	TRBV3-1/TRBV3-2	TRBJ1-5	.	TGTGCCAGCAGTCGGGGACAACCCTTCAATCAGCCCCAGCATTTT	CASSRGQPFNQPQHF
TRBD2	TRBV15	TRBJ2-1	.	TGTGCCACCAGCCCTCGACTAGCGGGGCTTCACAATGAGCAGTTCTTC	CATSPRLAGLHNEQFF
.	TRBV2	TRBJ2-2	.	TGTGCCAGCAGTGACGACAGACTTTCGAACACCGGGGAGCTGTTTTTT	CASSDDRLSNTGELFF
TRBD2	TRBV5-1	TRBJ2-1	.	TGCGCCAGCAGATTTCTAGCGGGAGGGGGTAATGAGCAGTTCTTC	CASRFLAGGGNEQFF
.	TRBV6-5	TRBJ1-2	.	TGTGCCAGCAGCCGTACAGATCCCTCTGGCTACACCTTC	CASSRTDPSGYTF
.	TRBV6-5	TRBJ2-1	.	TGTGCCAGCAGTTACGGTAGGGGTATTGATGAGCAGTTCTTC	CASSYGRGIDEQFF
TRBD1	TRBV28	TRBJ2-6	.	TGTGCCAGCAGCTTCACCCGGGACAGCGACCGCTCTGGGGCCAACGTCCTGACTTTC	CASSFTRDSDRSGANVLTF
.	TRBV19	TRBJ1-2	few	TGTGCCAGTAGTATATGGCGGGGCGGAGCTCCTAACTATGGCTACACCTTC	CASSIWRGGAPNYGYTF
.	TRBV5-1	TRBJ2-3	.	TGCGCCAGCAGCTTGGCCGGCAGGTCCGCAGATACGCAGTATTTT	CASSLAGRSADTQYF
.	TRBV3-1/TRBV3-2	TRBJ2-1	.	TGTGCCAGCAGCCAAGACCCAGCGGGCTCCTACAATGAGCAGTTCTTC	CASSQDPAGSYNEQFF
.	TRBV2	TRBJ1-4	.	TGTGCCAGCAGTGAATGGCCCAGGCAGACTGAAAAACTGTTTTTT	CASSEWPRQTEKLFF
TRBD1	TRBV2	TRBJ1-2	.	TGTGCCAGCAGTTTGGGACAGGGTTATGGCTACACCTTC	CASSLGQGYGYTF
TRBD1	TRBV28	TRBJ1-3	.	TGTGCCAGCGCCGGGACAGGGGCTGGAAACACCATATATTTT	CASAGTGAGNTIYF
TRBD2	TRBV9	TRBJ2-3	.	TGTGCCAGCAGCGGCACTAGCGGGAGGAGCACAGATACGCAGTATTTT	CASSGTSGRSTDTQYF